This T cell receptor (beta chain) emerged from a study of shared clonotypes between healthy human individuals. The CDR3 consists of 17 residues. CDR1 and CDR2 from the germline V gene are ENHRY and SYGVKD. V was shortened by 0 bases and J by 2 bases, with 17 bases between the two germline ends. The table came from immunoSEQ multiplex PCR; TCRdb's copy has only in-frame clones and leaves some out. Among about 690,000 clones, around 90% were seen once, and the ten largest hold less than 40%. The chain carries TRBV10-3 and TRBJ2-7; perhaps TRBD1 as D (5 bases). Material for sequencing was memory CD8+ T cells from PBMCs. Subset indicated: CD45RO+ cells pooled with CCR7-negative TemRA cells. This TCR was recovered from a man between 18 and 35 years old in good health. Some clones in this sample may be carry-over from other donors' samples. For the CDR3, the DNA is TGTGCCATCAGTGAGTCGAGTTGGCAGGACACCGCCTACGAGCAGTACTTC. Protein product: CAISESSWQDTAYEQYF.